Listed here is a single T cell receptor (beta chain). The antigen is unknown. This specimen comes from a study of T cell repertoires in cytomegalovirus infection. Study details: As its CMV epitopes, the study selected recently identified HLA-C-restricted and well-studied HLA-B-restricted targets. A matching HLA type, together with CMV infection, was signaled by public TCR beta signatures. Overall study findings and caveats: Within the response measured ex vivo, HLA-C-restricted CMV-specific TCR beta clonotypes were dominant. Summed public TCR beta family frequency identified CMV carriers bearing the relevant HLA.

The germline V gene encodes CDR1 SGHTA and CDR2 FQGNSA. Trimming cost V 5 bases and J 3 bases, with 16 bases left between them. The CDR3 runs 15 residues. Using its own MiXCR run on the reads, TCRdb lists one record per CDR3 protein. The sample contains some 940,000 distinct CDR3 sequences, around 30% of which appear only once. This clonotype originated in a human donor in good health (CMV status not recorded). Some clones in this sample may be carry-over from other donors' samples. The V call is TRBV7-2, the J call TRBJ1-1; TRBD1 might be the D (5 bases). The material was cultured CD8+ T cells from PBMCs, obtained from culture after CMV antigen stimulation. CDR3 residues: CASSQSRRGYTEAFF. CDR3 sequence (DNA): TGTGCCAGCAGCCAAAGTCGGCGGGGGTACACTGAAGCTTTCTTT.